What follows describes a single T cell receptor (beta chain). Its antigen is undetermined. V shed 4 bases and J 5 bases; nucleotides not matched to a gene: 11. The germline V gene encodes CDR1 MDHEN and CDR2 SYDVKM. This CDR3 has 16 residues. The sample comes from a study of T cell repertoires in cytomegalovirus infection. Overall study context: CMV infection and matching HLA type were both indicated by public TCR beta signatures.

MiXCR, applied by TCRdb to the reads, yields one record per CDR3 protein. In the table there are 310,000 or so distinct CDR3 sequences, about 25% of which are singletons. General study findings and limits: In two of eight donors, the top clonotype was HLA-C-restricted CMV-specific.

The chain carries TRBV28 and TRBJ2-1; 7 nucleotides match TRBD2. This clonotype originated in a human donor in good health (CMV status not recorded). Some clones in this sample may be carry-over from other donors' samples. Sequencing used PBMCs. For the CDR3, the DNA is TGTGCCAGCAGTTCCGCGGGAGTTGTTCAGAACAATGAGCAGTTCTTC. Translating gives CASSSAGVVQNNEQFF.